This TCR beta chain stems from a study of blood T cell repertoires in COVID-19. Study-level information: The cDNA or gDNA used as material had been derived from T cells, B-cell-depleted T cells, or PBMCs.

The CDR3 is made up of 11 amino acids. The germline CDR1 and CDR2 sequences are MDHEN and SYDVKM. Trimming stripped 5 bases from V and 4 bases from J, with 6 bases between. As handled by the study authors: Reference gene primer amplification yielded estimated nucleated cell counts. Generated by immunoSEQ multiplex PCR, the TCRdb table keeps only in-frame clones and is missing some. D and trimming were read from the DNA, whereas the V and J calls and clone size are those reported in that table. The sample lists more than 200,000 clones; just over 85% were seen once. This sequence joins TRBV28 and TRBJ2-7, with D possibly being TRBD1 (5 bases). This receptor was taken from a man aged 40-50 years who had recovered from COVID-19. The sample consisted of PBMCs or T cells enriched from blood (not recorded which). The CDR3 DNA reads TGTGCCAGCAGTCAGGGTTACGAGCAGTACTTC. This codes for CASSQGYEQYF.